This TCR beta chain was observed in a study of blood T cells in healthy people across ages. With a J-beta primer mix and a sample-barcoded 5' primer, a second PCR ran about 7 to 11 cycles. Each cDNA molecule carried a tag from a template-switch adaptor that contained 12 random nucleotides. Using its own MiXCR run on the 5' RACE reads, TCRdb lists one record per CDR3 protein. Of 870,000 or so distinct CDR3 sequences listed, more than 25% are singletons. In its sample, this clonotype was seen a few times. A much larger clone lies a single base off, so this may be a read error. This CDR3 is 13 amino acids long. Germline CDR1 is MNHEY and CDR2 is SVGEGT. V gave up 4 bases and J gave up 10 bases; unmatched junction bases: 7.

V is TRBV6-2 or TRBV6-3 and J is TRBJ2-1; the match to TRBD1 covers 7 bases. The specimen was blood. The TCR was taken from an elderly woman in good health. CDR3 bases: TGTGCCAGCAGTTCCGGACAGGCTTACGAGCAGTTCTTC. Its protein product is CASSSGQAYEQFF.